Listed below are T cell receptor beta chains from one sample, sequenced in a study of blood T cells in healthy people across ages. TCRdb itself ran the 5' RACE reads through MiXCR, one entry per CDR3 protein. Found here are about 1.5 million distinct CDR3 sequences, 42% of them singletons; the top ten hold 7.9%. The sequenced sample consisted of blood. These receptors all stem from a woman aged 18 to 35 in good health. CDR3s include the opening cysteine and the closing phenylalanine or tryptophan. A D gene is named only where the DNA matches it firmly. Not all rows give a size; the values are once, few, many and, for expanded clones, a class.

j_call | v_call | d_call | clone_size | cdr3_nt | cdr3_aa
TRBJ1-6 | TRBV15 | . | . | TGTGCCACCAGCAGAGACCTGGGCGGGAATTCACCCCTCCACTTT | CATSRDLGGNSPLHF
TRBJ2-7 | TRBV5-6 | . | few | TGTGCCAGCAGCTTGATCCCAGGGCTATCCTACGAGCAGTACTTC | CASSLIPGLSYEQYF
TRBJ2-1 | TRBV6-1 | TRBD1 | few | TGTGCCAGCAGTGAAGCGGACAGGGGGAAGGATGAGCAGTTCTTC | CASSEADRGKDEQFF
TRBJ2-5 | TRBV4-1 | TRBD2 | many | TGTGCCAGCAGCCAGGGACTAGCGGGAGAGACCCAGTACTTC | CASSQGLAGETQYF
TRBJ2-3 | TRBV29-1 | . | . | TGCAGCGTTGGGGTTGGCAGGGGCACAGGTACGCAGTATTTT | CSVGVGRGTGTQYF
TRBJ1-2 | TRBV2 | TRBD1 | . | TGTGCCAGCAGTAACTTGGGACAGGGGGCTGGAGACTATGGCTACACCTTC | CASSNLGQGAGDYGYTF
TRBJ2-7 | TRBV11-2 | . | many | TGTGCCAGCAGCTTAGAGGGACCTTCGGGCTACGAGCAGTACTTC | CASSLEGPSGYEQYF
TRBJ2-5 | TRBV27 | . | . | TGTGCCAGCAGTTTAAGGGGCAGGGGTTCAGAGACCCAGTACTTC | CASSLRGRGSETQYF
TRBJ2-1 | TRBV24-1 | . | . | TGTGCCACCAGTGATTTGCGCCCCGCGACTGAGGCGTCCGACGAGCAGTTCTTC | CATSDLRPATEASDEQFF
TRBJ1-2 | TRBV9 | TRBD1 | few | TGTGCCAGCAGCGGCCCGGGACAGCAAAACTATGGCTACACCTTC | CASSGPGQQNYGYTF
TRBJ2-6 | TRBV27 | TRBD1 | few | TGTGCCAGCAGTCAACAGGGGTCCGGGGCCAACGTCCTGACTTTC | CASSQQGSGANVLTF
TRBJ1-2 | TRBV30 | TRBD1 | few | TGTGCCTGGGTTGGACAGGGGGCGAGTGGCTACACCTTC | CAWVGQGASGYTF
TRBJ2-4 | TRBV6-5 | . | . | TGTGCCAGCAGTTACCGAGGACATTTAGCCAAAAACATTCAGTACTTC | CASSYRGHLAKNIQYF
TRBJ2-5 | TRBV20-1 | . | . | TGCAGTGCTAGTACTGGTTCTCAAGAGACCCAGTACTTC | CSASTGSQETQYF
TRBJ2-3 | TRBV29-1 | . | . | TGCGGCGTATTACGCGGCAACCCCACAGATACGCAGTATTTT | CGVLRGNPTDTQYF
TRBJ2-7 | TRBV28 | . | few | TGTGCCACCGCCGGGGCCTACGAGCAGTACTTC | CATAGAYEQYF
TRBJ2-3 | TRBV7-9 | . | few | TGTGCCAGCAGCCCTAGCAGGCTAGCGAGCACAGATACGCAGTATTTT | CASSPSRLASTDTQYF
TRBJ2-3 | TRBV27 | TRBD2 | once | TGTGCCAGCAGCCGCCGGGGGGGCCCAGATACGCAGTATTTT | CASSRRGGPDTQYF
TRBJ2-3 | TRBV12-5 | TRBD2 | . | TGTGCTAGTGGTTTGGTACTAGCGGGAGATGATACGCAGTATTTT | CASGLVLAGDDTQYF
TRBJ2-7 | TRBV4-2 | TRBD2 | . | TGTGCCAGCAGCCAAGATGCGGCTAGCGGGGACTACGAGCAGTACTTC | CASSQDAASGDYEQYF
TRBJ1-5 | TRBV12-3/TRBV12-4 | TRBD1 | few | TGTGCCAGCAGTCCGAGGGGACAGGGCGATCAGCCCCAGCATTTT | CASSPRGQGDQPQHF
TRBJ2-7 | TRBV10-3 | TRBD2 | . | TGTGCCATCAGCCTTACTAGCGGGACCTACGAGCAGTACTTC | CAISLTSGTYEQYF
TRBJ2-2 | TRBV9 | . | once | TGTGCCAGCAGCGAAAACCGAGGGGAGCTGTTTTTT | CASSENRGELFF
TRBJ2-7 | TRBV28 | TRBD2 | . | TGTGCCAGCAGTTTTCAGCGGGATGGGCTCTACGAGCAGTACTTC | CASSFQRDGLYEQYF
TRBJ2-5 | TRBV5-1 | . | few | TGCGCCAGCAGCCGGGAGATACAAGAGACCCAGTACTTC | CASSREIQETQYF
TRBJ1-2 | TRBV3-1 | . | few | TGTGCCAGCAGCCAAGATTGGGCAGGGGCTAACTATGGCTACACCTTC | CASSQDWAGANYGYTF
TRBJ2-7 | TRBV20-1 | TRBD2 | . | TGCAGTGCTAGAGATCCGCCTAGCGGGACCTACGAGCAGTACTTC | CSARDPPSGTYEQYF
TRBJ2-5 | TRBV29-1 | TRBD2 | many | TGCAGCGCCTTCGGGGGGGGAGAGACCCAGTACTTC | CSAFGGGETQYF
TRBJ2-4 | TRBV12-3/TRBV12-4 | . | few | TGTGCCAGCAGTTTATACAGGGCTAAAAACATTCAGTACTTC | CASSLYRAKNIQYF
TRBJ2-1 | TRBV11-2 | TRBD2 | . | TGTGCCAGCAGCTCCTCGGGACTAGCGGGAGGGACAACACCTCAATACAATGAGCAGTTCTTC | CASSSSGLAGGTTPQYNEQFF
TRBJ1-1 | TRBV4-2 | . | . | TGTGCCAGCAGCCAAGATGGGGCACAAGCTTTCTTT | CASSQDGAQAFF
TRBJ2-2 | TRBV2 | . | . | TGTGCCAGCAGTGTAGAACAGACCGGGGAGCTGTTTTTT | CASSVEQTGELFF
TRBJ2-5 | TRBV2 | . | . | TGTGCCAGCCGGGTTATCCAAGAGACCCAGTACTTC | CASRVIQETQYF
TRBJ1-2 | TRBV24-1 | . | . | TGTGCCACCAGCGATGGGGGACGAGAGGCCACCTTC | CATSDGGREATF
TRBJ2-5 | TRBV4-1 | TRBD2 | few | TGCGCCAGCAGCCAAACCGGGACTAGCGGGAGGAGATACATCGTTGAAGAGACCCAGTACTTC | CASSQTGTSGRRYIVEETQYF
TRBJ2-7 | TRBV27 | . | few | TGTGCCAGCAGTTCTCCTCTATCCTACAATGAGCAGTACTTC | CASSSPLSYNEQYF
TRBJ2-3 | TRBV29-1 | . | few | TGCAGCTCAGCGGAGGGCACAGATACGCAGTATTTT | CSSAEGTDTQYF
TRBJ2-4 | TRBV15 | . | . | TGTGCCACCAGCAGAGATACAGCGGCTAATGAGCAGTACTTC | CATSRDTAANEQYF
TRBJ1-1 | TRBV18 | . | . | TGTGCCAGCTCACAGGGGTCGACGGATAGCTACTCGGCTTTCTTT | CASSQGSTDSYSAFF
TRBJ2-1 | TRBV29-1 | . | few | TGCAGCGCCCCGGGCCGGTCCTACAATGAGCAGTTCTTC | CSAPGRSYNEQFF
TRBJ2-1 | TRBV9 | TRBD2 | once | TGTGCCAGCAGCGTAGCGGGAGGGGAGAACAATGAGCAGTTCTTC | CASSVAGGENNEQFF
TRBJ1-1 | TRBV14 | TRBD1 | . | TGTGCCAGCAGCCAAGATCAGGGGGCGAACACTGAAGCTTTCTTT | CASSQDQGANTEAFF
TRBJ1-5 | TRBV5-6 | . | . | TGTGCCAGGGGGAGCGGACCCCAGCATTTT | CARGSGPQHF
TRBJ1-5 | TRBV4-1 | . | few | TGCGCCAGCAGCCAAGAAGGATTCAATCAGCCCCAGCATTTT | CASSQEGFNQPQHF
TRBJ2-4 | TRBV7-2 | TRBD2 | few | TGTGCCAGCAGCTTAGTCCCTAGCGGGAACTCGGCGATAGCCAAAAACATTCAGTACTTC | CASSLVPSGNSAIAKNIQYF
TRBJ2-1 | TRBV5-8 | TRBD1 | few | TGTGCCAGCAGCTCGGGACAGATCCGGATCAATGAGCAGTTCTTC | CASSSGQIRINEQFF
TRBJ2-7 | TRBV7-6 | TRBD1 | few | TGTGCCAGCAGCCAGGGACAGGACCCCTACGAGCAGTACTTC | CASSQGQDPYEQYF